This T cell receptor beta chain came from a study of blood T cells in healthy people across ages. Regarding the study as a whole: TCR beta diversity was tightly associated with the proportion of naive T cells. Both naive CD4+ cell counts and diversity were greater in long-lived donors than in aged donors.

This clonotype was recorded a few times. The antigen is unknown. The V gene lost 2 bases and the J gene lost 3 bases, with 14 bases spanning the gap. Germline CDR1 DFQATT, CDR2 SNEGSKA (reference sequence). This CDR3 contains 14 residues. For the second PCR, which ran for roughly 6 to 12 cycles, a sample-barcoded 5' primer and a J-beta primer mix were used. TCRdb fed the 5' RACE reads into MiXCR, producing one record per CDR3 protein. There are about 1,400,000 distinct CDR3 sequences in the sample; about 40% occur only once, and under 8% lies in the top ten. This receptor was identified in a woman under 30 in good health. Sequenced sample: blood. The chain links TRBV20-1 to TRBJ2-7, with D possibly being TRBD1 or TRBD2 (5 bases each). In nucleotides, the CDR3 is TGCAGTGCTAGAATACCGGGACCCTTCTACGAGCAGTACTTC. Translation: CSARIPGPFYEQYF.